This TCR beta chain was found in a study of CD8+CD57+ T cells in acquired aplastic anemia. The CDR3 extends over 15 amino acids. The V end was cut by 5 bases, the J end by 5 bases, with 18 bases between. CDR1 and CDR2 (germline): SGHTA, FQGNSA. TCR beta VDJ and CDR3 profiles were obtained from a genomic DNA template. TCRdb called the reads again in MiXCR, with one record for every CDR3 protein. The sample records fewer than 200,000 distinct CDR3 sequences, 45% to 55% being singletons. This clonotype was observed many times. Patients chosen for sequencing had CD8+CD57+ cells that had expanded, as shown by flow cytometry.

The chain recombines TRBV7-2 with TRBJ2-5; D is unclear. The specimen sequenced was sorted CD4+, CD8+, or CD8+CD57+ T cells (not recorded which) from PBMCs. The clonotype originates from a human donor with aplastic anemia. The CDR3 region has the DNA TGTGCCAGCAGCGATCATAGGGTGGCCGGCGAGACCCAGTACTTC. Protein: CASSDHRVAGETQYF.